This TCR beta chain was documented in a study of blood T cell repertoires in COVID-19 (dated by TCRdb to the early 2020s). Regarding the research as a whole: The collaborator samples originated in the United States, Italy and Spain and spanned the acute and convalescent phases of COVID-19. Where available, HLA class I and class II types were taken from metadata supplied by the sample provider and were not determined by assay-based typing. A freely available public database, intended as a resource for researchers studying the immune response to SARS-CoV-2, is where the repertoires were released. The dataset comprised deeply sampled blood TCRbeta repertoires from subjects exposed to, actively infected with, or recovered from COVID-19. A de-identified subject ID, COVID-19 status, age in years and sex were almost always included in the sample metadata. The material from the prospective study consisted of cDNA or gDNA derived from T cells, B-cell-depleted T cells, or PBMCs. Samples were obtained from the ongoing ImmuneRACE study (first 160 participants) and from about 1,300 subjects provided by 6 global collaborators.

TCRbeta CDR3 regions were amplified from genomic DNA using the immunoSEQ Assay, a bias-controlled multiplex PCR. In the original analysis: The number of nucleated cells in each sample was estimated from the amplification of reference gene primers within the assay. To quantify the absolute abundance of each unique TCRbeta CDR3 rearrangement, sequence reads were collapsed and filtered. Productive Simpson clonality was computed per sample as the square root of Simpson's diversity index over productive rearrangements. TCRdb took over this immuneACCESS table, retaining in-frame rearrangements with V and J assigned. Such tables are incomplete; in checked studies, under half of the missing clones stem from an unresolved V gene, and the remainder is unexplained. V and J calls and clone size are given by that table; D and trimming were obtained from the DNA. The sample data list fewer than 15,000 clones, and roughly 91% of these were observed just once. The biggest ten clones account for 12% to 15% of the sample.

The collaborating institutions used their own protocols to collect whole blood in K2EDTA tubes. For TCRbeta analysis, collaborators shipped samples in one of three forms: frozen whole blood, isolated PBMCs, or DNA extracted from either of those sample types. Results and caveats for the whole study, not just this receptor: Clinical and demographic metadata were provided uncurated, with the amount varying by source and participant.

Notes on this clone: The clone's antigen remains unknown. Base qualities are not recorded, but no much larger clone differs from it by a single base.

The CDR3 numbers 15 residues from cysteine through phenylalanine. Here the CDR3 DNA is all that survives: 45 bases in frame from base 1. Compared with germline, V lacks 5 bases and J lacks 3 bases; bases without a gene match: 9. For CDR1 and CDR2, the germline V gene (reference sequence) lists MNHEY and SMNVEV. The receptor was derived from a human donor in a cohort sampled during active COVID-19. The chain uses TRBV27 and TRBJ2-7; 8 central bases correspond to TRBD1. The sample comprised peripheral blood. The DNA reads TGTGCCAGCAGTCCATTCGGGACAGGAGTCTACGAGCAGTACTTC. Its protein reads: CASSPFGTGVYEQYF.